The rows below give T cell receptor beta chains drawn from one sample of a study of blood T cell repertoires in COVID-19. The method was immunoSEQ multiplex PCR; TCRdb's version includes in-frame clones alone and lacks a portion of them. The sample lists 200,000 to 250,000 clones; roughly 90% were seen once. The source material was PBMCs or T cells enriched from blood (not recorded which). All receptors derive from a woman aged 25 to 39 who had recovered from COVID-19. CDR3s include the opening cysteine and the closing phenylalanine or tryptophan. The order of the fields is J gene, clone size, V gene, D gene, CDR3 DNA, CDR3 protein. D genes are given only for firm matches. Not every row has a clone size; where given, it reads once, few, many or a size class.

TRBJ2-5,-,TRBV19,TRBD2,TGTGCCAGTAGTAAGCGGACTAGCGGGGGGTTGGAGACCCAGTACTTC,CASSKRTSGGLETQYF
TRBJ1-1,once,TRBV7-9,-,TGTGCCAGCAGCTTAGGACAGTCAATGAACACTGAAGCTTTCTTT,CASSLGQSMNTEAFF
TRBJ2-1,-,TRBV5-1,-,TGCGCCAGCAGCTGGACATCGGACAATGAGCAGTTCTTC,CASSWTSDNEQFF
TRBJ2-1,many,TRBV19,-,TGTGCCAGTAGTATAGATTTCCCGCCAGTACGCAATGAGCAGTTCTTC,CASSIDFPPVRNEQFF
TRBJ1-2,-,TRBV11-2,-,TGTGCCAGCAGCCCCGGGTCTAACGGCGGCTACACCTTC,CASSPGSNGGYTF
TRBJ1-1,-,TRBV6-5,-,TGTGCCAGCTCCCGTGAGGGCATGGCTTTCTTT,CASSREGMAFF
TRBJ1-6,-,TRBV3-1/TRBV3-2,TRBD1,TGTGCCAGCAGCCCGACAGGGGGCGGTAATTCACCCCTCCACTTT,CASSPTGGGNSPLHF
TRBJ2-7,few,TRBV4-2,TRBD1,TGTGCCAGCAGCCAAGAAGGACAGGGACCCCTGTCCGAGCAGTACTTC,CASSQEGQGPLSEQYF
TRBJ2-2,-,TRBV9,-,TGTGCCAGCAGCGTCGATAGCATCAACACCGGGGAGCTGTTTTTT,CASSVDSINTGELFF
TRBJ2-5,-,TRBV19,-,TGTGCCAGTAGTATAGATCCTGCGGGGGCCGGTCGGACCCAGTACTTC,CASSIDPAGAGRTQYF
TRBJ1-4,-,TRBV3-1/TRBV3-2,-,TGTGCCAGCAGCCAAGGAATTGGACAAGCGGGAAAACTGTTTTTT,CASSQGIGQAGKLFF
TRBJ1-5,-,TRBV2,-,TGTGCCAGCAGCAATAGCAATCAGCCCCAGCATTTT,CASSNSNQPQHF
TRBJ1-2,-,TRBV19,-,TGTGCCAGTACTCACCTCAAGGGGCAGGGCCTCTATGGCTACACCTTC,CASTHLKGQGLYGYTF
TRBJ2-1,once,TRBV29-1,TRBD1,TGCAGCGTTGAAGATTATTGGACAGGGGGCGTTGAGCAGTTCTTC,CSVEDYWTGGVEQFF
TRBJ2-5,-,TRBV3-1/TRBV3-2,-,TGTGCCAGCAGCCACCTGGGCATACAAGAGACCCAGTACTTC,CASSHLGIQETQYF
TRBJ2-2,-,TRBV5-8,-,TGTGCCAGCAGCTGGGGACAGAACACCGGGGAGCTGTTTTTT,CASSWGQNTGELFF
TRBJ2-7,once,TRBV27,-,TGTGCCAGCAGTTTAGACGGGCCGGGATACGAGCAGTACTTC,CASSLDGPGYEQYF
TRBJ2-5,-,TRBV7-9,-,TGTGCCATCAAAGGGACAACCCAAGAGACCCAGTACTTC,CAIKGTTQETQYF